A single sample gave rise to the 30 T cell receptor beta chains below, sequenced in a study of shared clonotypes between healthy human individuals. Sequencing was performed with immunoSEQ multiplex PCR; in TCRdb, only in-frame clones are kept and a portion is missing. The sample carries more than 1,200,000 clones, just under 99% recorded once. Source material: naive CD4+ T cells sorted from blood. Documented subset: CD45RA+ positively selected. These receptors originate from a young man in good health.

Written as DNA, the CDR3 is TGTGCCAGCAGTTTCAGATTCAATCAGCCCCAGCATTTT. Translated: CASSFRFNQPQHF. This chain joins TRBV28 and TRBJ1-5; no definite D call. Looked up from germline, CDR1 is MDHEN and CDR2 is SYDVKM. V gave up 3 bases and J gave up 3 bases, with 6 bases separating them. There are 13 residues in the CDR3.

The chain joins TRBV29-1 to TRBJ2-7; D unresolved. Germline V lookup: CDR1 SQVTM, CDR2 ANQGSEA. CDR3 size: 12 residues. Trimming left V 4 bases short and J 3 bases short, with 10 bases between. The CDR3, as DNA: TGCAGCGTTGGTTTTCGGAGCTACGAGCAGTACTTC. It specifies CSVGFRSYEQYF.

The chain employs TRBV15 and TRBJ2-2, with a possible D match to TRBD1 (5 bases). Germline CDR1 and CDR2: LNHNV and YYDKDF (reference sequence). This CDR3 contains 14 residues. Trimming took 4 bases from V and 4 from J, leaving 10 bases between them. The CDR3 is CATSTGSSTGELFF. DNA for the CDR3: TGTGCCACCAGCACAGGGTCGAGCACCGGGGAGCTGTTTTTT.

The chain links TRBV6-5 to TRBJ1-1, with a weak D call TRBD1 (5 bases). Between the trimmed V and J ends, which lost 5 bases and 2 bases, there was a span of 9 bases. Germline CDR1 is MNHEY and CDR2 is SVGAGI. The CDR3 length is 13 residues. CDR3 region: CASSKRGNTEAFF. The CDR3 DNA reads as TGTGCCAGCAGTAAAAGGGGTAACACTGAAGCTTTCTTT.

Only one count was recorded for this clone. V usage is TRBV7-2 and J usage is TRBJ1-5, with a possible D match to TRBD1 (6 bases). The germline CDR1 and CDR2 sequences are SGHTA and FQGNSA. V gave up 4 bases and J gave up 3 bases, with 10 bases separating them. CDR3 size: 14 residues. CDR3 loop: CASSSTGPNQPQHF. The DNA of the CDR3 is TGTGCCAGCAGCTCGACAGGACCCAATCAGCCCCAGCATTTT.

This chain uses TRBV6-6 with TRBJ1-1, with TRBD1 identical over 7 bases. There are 14 residues in the CDR3. Germline V gene sequence: CDR1 MNHNY, CDR2 SVGAGI (reference sequence). Trimming took 4 bases from V and 3 from J; bases not matched to a gene: 5. The CDR3 spells CASSFPGGDTEAFF. The CDR3 region has the DNA TGTGCCAGCAGTTTCCCAGGGGGGGACACTGAAGCTTTCTTT.

The chain is built from TRBV4-3 and TRBJ2-1; 8 nucleotides agree with TRBD2. The CDR3 extends over 17 amino acids. V trimming: 4 bases; J trimming: 0 bases; junction bases outside the gene matches: 8. Germline CDR1 LGHNA, CDR2 YSLEER. The CDR3 DNA sequence: TGCGCCAGCAGCCTTTACGGGAGGGCCTCCTCCTACAATGAGCAGTTCTTC. Its translation is CASSLYGRASSYNEQFF.

The chain uses TRBV6-1 and TRBJ1-5, with D tentatively TRBD1 (5 bases). CDR1 and CDR2 (germline): MNHNS, SASEGT. The CDR3 spans 14 residues. The V end was cut by 7 bases, the J end by 3 bases, with 13 bases between. DNA of the CDR3: TGTGCCAGCATGGCGCAGGGCTACAATCAGCCCCAGCATTTT. As protein: CASMAQGYNQPQHF.

This clone was detected once. V usage is TRBV7-9 and J usage is TRBJ1-5, with D possibly matching TRBD1 (5 bases). Trimming shortened V by 5 bases and J by 7 bases, and 18 bases separated the two germline ends. The length of the CDR3 is 15 residues. Germline assignment: CDR1 SEHNR and CDR2 FQNEAQ (reference sequence). DNA for the CDR3: TGTGCCAGCAGCCCCGGGACGGGAGGCTGGCAGCCCCAGCATTTT. This encodes CASSPGTGGWQPQHF.

The genes are TRBV5-1 and TRBJ2-5; D unresolved. Germline CDR1 SGHRS, CDR2 YFSETQ. V lost 0 bases to trimming and J lost 5 bases, with 5 bases between them. CDR3 length: 12 residues. The DNA for the CDR3 is TGCGCCAGCAGCTTGGCCATGGAGACCCAGTACTTC. Translated: CASSLAMETQYF.

The chain recombines TRBV28 with TRBJ1-5; D might be TRBD1 (5 bases). CDR1 is MDHEN and CDR2 is SYDVKM in the germline V gene. This CDR3 has 16 residues. Trimming removed 5 bases at V and 2 bases at J, with 16 bases between. This CDR3 reads CASSTSERGGNQPQHF. Written as DNA, the CDR3 is TGTGCCAGCAGTACCTCGGAGAGGGGTGGCAATCAGCCCCAGCATTTT. The whole variable domain, filled in from reference TRBV28 and TRBJ1-5, reads DVKVTQSSRYLVKRTGEKVFLECVQDMDHENMFWYRQDPGLGLRLIYFSYDVKMKEKGDIPEGYSVSREKKERFSLILESASTNQTSMYLCASSTSERGGNQPQHFGDGTRLSIL.

The chain couples TRBV18 to TRBJ1-3; no firm D call. The J call may be incorrect, as the DNA end agrees better with TRBJ2-2. Germline V CDR1 and CDR2: KGHSH, LQKENI. The CDR3 spans 13 residues. CDR3 DNA sequence: TGTGCCAGCTCACCACTGGACACCGGGGAGCTGTTTTTT. Translating gives CASSPLDTGELFF.

This chain joins TRBV20-1 and TRBJ2-1; D gene uncertain. Per germline, CDR1 DFQATT and CDR2 SNEGSKA (reference sequence). The V and J ends lost 3 bases and 10 bases respectively, with 10 bases between them. The CDR3 covers 11 residues. CDR3 loop: CSARSPGEQFF. The CDR3 region has the DNA TGCAGTGCTAGGTCCCCTGGCGAGCAGTTCTTC.

This clone was seen once. The V and J genes are TRBV10-1 and TRBJ2-1, with 7 bases fitting TRBD1. Germline CDR1 WNHNN, CDR2 SYGVQD (reference sequence). The CDR3 totals 14 residues. Germline trimming cut 6 bases from V and 7 bases from J; bases unmatched to any gene: 9. CDR3 coding DNA: TGCGCCAGCAGCTCGGACAGGAGCTGGAATGAGCAGTTCTTC. It specifies CASSSDRSWNEQFF.

The chain is built from TRBV29-1 and TRBJ2-1; the match to TRBD2 covers 8 bases. The ends lost 5 bases at V and 7 bases at J; junction bases unmatched: 10. The CDR3 runs to 14 residues. The germline CDR1 and CDR2 sequences are SQVTM and ANQGSEA. The CDR3 DNA reads as TGCAGCGTTTGGCCCCCGGGAGGGGGAAATGAGCAGTTCTTC. Translation gives CSVWPPGGGNEQFF.

The chain combines TRBV27 with TRBJ2-7; 10 nucleotides align to TRBD2. This CDR3 comprises 14 residues. Germline V gives CDR1 MNHEY, CDR2 SMNVEV (reference sequence). Trimming cost V 6 bases and J 2 bases; bases outside gene matches: 4. The chain's CDR3 is CASRKAGGTYEQYF. CDR3 DNA sequence: TGTGCCAGCAGGAAAGCGGGAGGGACCTACGAGCAGTACTTC.

J is TRBJ2-6 and V is TRBV5-1; TRBD1 might be the D (6 bases). The CDR3 runs 21 residues. Germline CDR1 is SGHRS and CDR2 is YFSETQ. V was pared by 0 bases and J by 0 bases, with 22 bases between. The DNA of the CDR3 is TGCGCCAGCAGCTTGGATCAGACCTACAGGACAGCCTCCTCTGGGGCCAACGTCCTGACTTTC. It specifies CASSLDQTYRTASSGANVLTF.

This clone showed up just once. The CDR3 DNA reads TGTGCCAGCAGTTTCCTGGCCTCCGTCTACGAGCAGTACTTC. Protein: CASSFLASVYEQYF. V and J are TRBV28 and TRBJ2-7, with D unclear. V dropped 3 bases and J dropped 3 bases, with 12 bases sitting between them. Germline CDR1 is MDHEN and CDR2 is SYDVKM. This CDR3 spans 14 amino acids.

The genes are TRBV7-2 and TRBJ2-3; D ambiguous. This CDR3 has 11 amino acids. V lost 1 base, J lost 8 bases, and 4 bases lay in between. In germline, CDR1 is SGHTA, CDR2 FQGNSA. The CDR3: CASSLVGTQYF. The CDR3 region has the DNA TGTGCCAGCAGCTTAGTGGGTACGCAGTATTTT.

V gene TRBV11-2 combines with J gene TRBJ2-1; the D is unclear. Germline CDR1 SGHAT, CDR2 FQNNGV. Trimming pared 5 bases from V and 0 bases from J, leaving 17 bases between. The CDR3 sequence is 17 residues long. The CDR3 DNA sequence: TGTGCCAGCAGCCCCCGGCTGCTTCCGACCTCCTACAATGAGCAGTTCTTC. Protein sequence: CASSPRLLPTSYNEQFF.

The gene calls are TRBV6-1 and TRBJ1-1, with a weak D call TRBD1 (5 bases). The CDR3 totals 11 residues. V shed 10 bases and J shed 1 base, with 7 bases lying between them. CDR1 and CDR2 from the germline V gene are MNHNS and SASEGT. CDR3 in DNA: TGTGCCACCGACAGGAACACTGAAGCTTTCTTT. It is translated as CATDRNTEAFF.

V is TRBV27 and J is TRBJ1-5, with D possibly TRBD1 on 6 matching bases. The CDR3 is 16 amino acids. The V end lost 2 bases, the J end lost 5 bases, and 16 bases lay between the germline ends. CDR1 and CDR2 from the germline V gene are MNHEY and SMNVEV (reference sequence). The CDR3 region is CASSLEGGQLDQPQHF. CDR3 nucleotides: TGTGCCAGCAGTTTAGAAGGGGGTCAGTTAGATCAGCCCCAGCATTTT.

The chain employs TRBV2 and TRBJ1-1, with D possibly TRBD1 on 6 matching bases. V dropped 5 bases and J dropped 3 bases, with 16 bases sitting between them. The germline V gene has CDR1 SNHLY and CDR2 FYNNEI. The CDR3 is made up of 15 amino acids. The CDR3 DNA reads TGTGCCAGCAGTTTTGACAGGATTACTGACACTGAAGCTTTCTTT. Its protein product is CASSFDRITDTEAFF.

The chain has TRBV18 and TRBJ2-5; 8 bases fit TRBD2. With 2 bases clipped from V and 5 bases from J, the junction kept 10 bases outside the gene matches. The CDR3 is 16 residues long. Germline V gene data show CDR1 as KGHSH and CDR2 as LQKENI. The CDR3 protein is CASSPRSAGDTETQYF. DNA of the CDR3: TGTGCCAGCTCACCAAGATCAGCGGGAGACACGGAGACCCAGTACTTC.

V and J are TRBV27 and TRBJ2-7; 13 bases align to TRBD2. Germline CDR1 and CDR2: MNHEY and SMNVEV (reference sequence). This CDR3 comprises 18 residues. V gave up 6 bases and J gave up 1 base; unmatched junction bases: 12. Here the CDR3 DNA reads TGTGCCAGCAGCCGACGACTAGCGGGAGGACCTCGATCCTACGAGCAGTACTTC. It encodes CASSRRLAGGPRSYEQYF.

The rearrangement links TRBV6-6 to TRBJ2-7; no definite D call. CDR1 is MNHNY and CDR2 is SVGAGI in the germline V gene (reference sequence). V was pared by 6 bases and J by 6 bases, with 15 bases between. CDR3 size: 13 residues. CDR3 nucleotide sequence: TGTGCCAGCAGGGGTGGGCCGTGGGGCGAGCAGTACTTC. Protein product: CASRGGPWGEQYF.

The chain recombines TRBV7-3 with TRBJ1-1; the D is unclear. V was trimmed by 5 bases and J by 2 bases, leaving 15 bases between them. In germline, CDR1 is SGHTA, CDR2 FQGTGA. There are 15 residues in the CDR3. CDR3 nucleotides: TGTGCCAGCAGCCCCGCCGGGAGAATAAACACTGAAGCTTTCTTT. This translates into CASSPAGRINTEAFF. Drawing the rest from reference TRBV7-3 and TRBJ1-1, the complete variable domain is GAGVSQTPSNKVTEKGKYVELRCDPISGHTALYWYRQSLGQGPEFLIYFQGTGAADDSGLPNDRFFAVRPEGSVSTLKIQRTERGDSAVYLCASSPAGRINTEAFFGQGTRLTVV.

This chain uses TRBV28 with TRBJ2-2; D possibly corresponds to TRBD2 (6 bases). The CDR3 contains 14 residues. The germline V gene has CDR1 MDHEN and CDR2 SYDVKM. With 8 bases removed from V and 7 bases from J, the gap between germline ends came to 17 bases. The CDR3 coding sequence is TGTGCCAGCCGGGCTCAGGGAGGTGGCGGGGAGCTGTTTTTT. Protein: CASRAQGGGGELFF.

This clone was recorded once. Here the CDR3 DNA reads TGCGCCAGCAGCTCTAACAGGGGTACATATGGCTACACCTTC. Protein sequence: CASSSNRGTYGYTF. The J gene is TRBJ1-2, the V gene TRBV5-1; 7 positions match TRBD1. Germline CDR1 reads SGHRS; CDR2 reads YFSETQ. V trimming: 3 bases; J trimming: 5 bases; junction bases outside the gene matches: 7. The CDR3 is 14 residues long.

Only one count was recorded for this clone. This chain's CDR3 is CASSAWLRQLSGNTIYF. Here the CDR3 DNA reads TGTGCCAGCAGCGCCTGGCTTCGACAGTTATCTGGAAACACCATATATTTT. The chain is built from TRBV7-9 and TRBJ1-3, with D possibly being TRBD1 (5 bases). The CDR3 runs to 17 residues. Deletions cut 5 bases from V and 1 base from J, with 18 bases between. Germline loops: CDR1 SEHNR, CDR2 FQNEAQ (reference sequence).